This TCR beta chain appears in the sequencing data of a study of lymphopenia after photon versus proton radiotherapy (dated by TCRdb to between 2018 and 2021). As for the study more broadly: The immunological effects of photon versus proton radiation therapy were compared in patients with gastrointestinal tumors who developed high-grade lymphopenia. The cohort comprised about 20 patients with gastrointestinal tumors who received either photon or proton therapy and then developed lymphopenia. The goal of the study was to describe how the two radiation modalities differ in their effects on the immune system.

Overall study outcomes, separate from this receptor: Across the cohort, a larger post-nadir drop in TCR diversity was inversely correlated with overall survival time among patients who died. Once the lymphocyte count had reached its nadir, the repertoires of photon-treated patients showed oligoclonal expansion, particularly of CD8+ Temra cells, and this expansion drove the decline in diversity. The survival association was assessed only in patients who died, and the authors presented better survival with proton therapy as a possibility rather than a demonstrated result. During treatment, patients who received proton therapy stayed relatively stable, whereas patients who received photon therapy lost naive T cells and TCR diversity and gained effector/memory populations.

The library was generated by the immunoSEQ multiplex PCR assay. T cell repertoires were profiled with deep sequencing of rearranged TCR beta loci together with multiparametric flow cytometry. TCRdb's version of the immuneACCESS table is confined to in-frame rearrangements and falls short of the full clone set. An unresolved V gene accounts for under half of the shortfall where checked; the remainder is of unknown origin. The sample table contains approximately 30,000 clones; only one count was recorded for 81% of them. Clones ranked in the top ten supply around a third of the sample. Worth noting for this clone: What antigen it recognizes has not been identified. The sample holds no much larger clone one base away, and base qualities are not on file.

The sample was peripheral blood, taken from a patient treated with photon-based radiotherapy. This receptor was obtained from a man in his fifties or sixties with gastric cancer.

This receptor carries the CDR3 CAWSVDGGSYNSPLHF. The DNA reads as follows: TGTGCCTGGAGTGTGGACGGAGGCTCCTATAATTCACCCCTCCACTTT. The chain is made from TRBV30 and TRBJ1-6, with the D segment identity uncertain. CDR1 and CDR2 (GTSNPN, SVGIG) derive from the germline V gene (reference sequence). The germline ends are 9 bases apart after V is trimmed by 0 bases and J by 0 bases. The CDR3 sequence holds 16 residues, the cysteine and phenylalanine included. Left in the record is the CDR3 DNA by itself, 48 bases read in frame from the first base.